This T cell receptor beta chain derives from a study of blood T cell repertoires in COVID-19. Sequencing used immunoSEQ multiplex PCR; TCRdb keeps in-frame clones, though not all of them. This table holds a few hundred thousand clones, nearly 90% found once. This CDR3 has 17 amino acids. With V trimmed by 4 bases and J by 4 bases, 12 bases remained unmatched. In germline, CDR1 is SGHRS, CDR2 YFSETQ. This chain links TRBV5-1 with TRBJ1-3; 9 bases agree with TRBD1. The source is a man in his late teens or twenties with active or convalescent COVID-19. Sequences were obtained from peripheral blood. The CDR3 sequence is CASSLRPGQGTGNTIYF. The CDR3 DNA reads TGCGCCAGCAGCCTAAGGCCGGGACAGGGTACCGGAAACACCATATATTTT.